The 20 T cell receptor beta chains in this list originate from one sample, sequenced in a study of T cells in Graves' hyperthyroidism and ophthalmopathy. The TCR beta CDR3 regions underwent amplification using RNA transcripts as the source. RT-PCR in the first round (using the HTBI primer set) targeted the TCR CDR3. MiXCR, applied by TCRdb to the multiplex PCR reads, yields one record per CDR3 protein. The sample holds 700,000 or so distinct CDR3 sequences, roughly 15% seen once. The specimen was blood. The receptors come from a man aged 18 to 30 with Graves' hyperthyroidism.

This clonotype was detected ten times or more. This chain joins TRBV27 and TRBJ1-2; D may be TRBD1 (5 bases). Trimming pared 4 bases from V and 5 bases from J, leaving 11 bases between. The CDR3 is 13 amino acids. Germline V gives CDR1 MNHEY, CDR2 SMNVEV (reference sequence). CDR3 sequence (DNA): TGTGCCAGCAGTTCGTCCGCAGGGTATGGCTACACCTTC. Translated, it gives CASSSSAGYGYTF.

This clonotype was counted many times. CDR3 in amino acids: CASSPGLAGAYNEQFF. The CDR3 DNA is TGTGCCAGCAGCCCCGGACTAGCGGGGGCCTACAATGAGCAGTTCTTC. V is TRBV7-9 and J is TRBJ2-1, with 13 bases identical to TRBD2. V shed 5 bases and J 2 bases; nucleotides not matched to a gene: 3. Germline V CDR1 and CDR2: SEHNR, FQNEAQ (reference sequence). This CDR3 is built from 16 residues.

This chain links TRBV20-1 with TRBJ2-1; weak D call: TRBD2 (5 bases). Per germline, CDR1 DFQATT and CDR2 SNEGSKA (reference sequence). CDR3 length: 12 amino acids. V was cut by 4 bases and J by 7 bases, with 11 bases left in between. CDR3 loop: CSAKDERNEQFF. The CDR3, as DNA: TGCAGTGCTAAGGACGAGCGGAATGAGCAGTTCTTC.

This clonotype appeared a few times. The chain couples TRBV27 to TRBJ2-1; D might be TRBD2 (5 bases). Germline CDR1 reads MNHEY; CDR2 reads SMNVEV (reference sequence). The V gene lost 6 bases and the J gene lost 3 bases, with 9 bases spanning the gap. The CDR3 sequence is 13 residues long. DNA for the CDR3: TGTGCCAGCAGCCAGCGGAACTACAATGAGCAGTTCTTC. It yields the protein CASSQRNYNEQFF.

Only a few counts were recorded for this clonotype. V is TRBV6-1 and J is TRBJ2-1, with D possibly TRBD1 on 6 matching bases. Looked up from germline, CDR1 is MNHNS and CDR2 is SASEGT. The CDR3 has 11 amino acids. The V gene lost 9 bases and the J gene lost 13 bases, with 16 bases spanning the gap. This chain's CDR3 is CASDERGLQFF. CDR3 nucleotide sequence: TGTGCCAGTGATGAAAGGGGGTTACAGTTCTTC.

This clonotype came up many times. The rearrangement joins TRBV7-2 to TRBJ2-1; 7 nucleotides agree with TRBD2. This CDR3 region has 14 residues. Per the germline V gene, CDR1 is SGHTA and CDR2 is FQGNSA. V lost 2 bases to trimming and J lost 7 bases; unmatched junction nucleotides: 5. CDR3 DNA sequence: TGTGCCAGCAGCTTAATACTAGCGCTAAATGAGCAGTTCTTC. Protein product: CASSLILALNEQFF.

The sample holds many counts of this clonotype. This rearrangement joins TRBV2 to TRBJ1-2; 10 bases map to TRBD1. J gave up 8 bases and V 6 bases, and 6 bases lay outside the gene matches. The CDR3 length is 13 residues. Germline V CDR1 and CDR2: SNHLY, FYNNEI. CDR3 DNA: TGTGCCAGCAGCCCCCGGGACAGGGGCGGCTACACCTTC. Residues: CASSPRDRGGYTF.

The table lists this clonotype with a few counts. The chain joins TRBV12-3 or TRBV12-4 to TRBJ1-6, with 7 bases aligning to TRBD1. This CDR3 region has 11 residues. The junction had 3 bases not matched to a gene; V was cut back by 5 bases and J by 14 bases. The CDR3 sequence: CASSAQGALHF. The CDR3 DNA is TGTGCCAGCAGTGCGCAGGGGGCCCTCCACTTT.

The CDR3 sequence is CASSSDLTDTEAFF. The CDR3 DNA is TGTGCCAGCAGCTCGGACCTGACGGACACTGAAGCTTTCTTT. V is TRBV5-5 and J is TRBJ1-1; D call uncertain. The CDR3 contains 14 residues. Germline values: CDR1 SGHKS, CDR2 YYEKEE (reference sequence). V was trimmed by 3 bases and J by 3 bases, leaving 12 bases between them.

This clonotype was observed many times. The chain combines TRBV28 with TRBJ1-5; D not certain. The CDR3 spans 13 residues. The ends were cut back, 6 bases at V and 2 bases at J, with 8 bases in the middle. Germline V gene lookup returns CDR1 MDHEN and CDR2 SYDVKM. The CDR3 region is CASRQRRNQPQHF. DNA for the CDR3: TGTGCCAGCAGGCAGAGGCGCAATCAGCCCCAGCATTTT.

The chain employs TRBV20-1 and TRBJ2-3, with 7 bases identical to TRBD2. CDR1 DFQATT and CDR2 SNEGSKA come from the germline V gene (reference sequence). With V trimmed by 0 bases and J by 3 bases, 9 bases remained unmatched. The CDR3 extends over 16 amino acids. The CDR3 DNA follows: TGCAGTGCTAGAGATAGCAAGCTAGCGGAAACAGATACGCAGTATTTT. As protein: CSARDSKLAETDTQYF.

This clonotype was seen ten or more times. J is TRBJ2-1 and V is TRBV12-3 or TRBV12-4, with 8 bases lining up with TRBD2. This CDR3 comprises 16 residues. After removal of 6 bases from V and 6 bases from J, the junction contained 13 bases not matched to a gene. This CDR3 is CASSLGPQRESNEQFF. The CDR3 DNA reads TGTGCCAGCAGCCTGGGCCCCCAGCGGGAGAGCAATGAGCAGTTCTTC.

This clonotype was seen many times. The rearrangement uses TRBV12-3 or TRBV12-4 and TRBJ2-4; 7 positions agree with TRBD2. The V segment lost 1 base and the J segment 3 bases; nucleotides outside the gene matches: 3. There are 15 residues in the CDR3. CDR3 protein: CASSLGGGYKNIQYF. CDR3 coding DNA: TGTGCCAGCAGTTTAGGGGGAGGGTACAAAAACATTCAGTACTTC.

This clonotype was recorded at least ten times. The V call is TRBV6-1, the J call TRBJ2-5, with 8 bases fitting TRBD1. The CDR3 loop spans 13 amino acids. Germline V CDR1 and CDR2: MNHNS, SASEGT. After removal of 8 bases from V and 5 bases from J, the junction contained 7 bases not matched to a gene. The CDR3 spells CASGVRQGETQYF. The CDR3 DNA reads TGTGCCAGCGGAGTAAGACAGGGGGAGACCCAGTACTTC.

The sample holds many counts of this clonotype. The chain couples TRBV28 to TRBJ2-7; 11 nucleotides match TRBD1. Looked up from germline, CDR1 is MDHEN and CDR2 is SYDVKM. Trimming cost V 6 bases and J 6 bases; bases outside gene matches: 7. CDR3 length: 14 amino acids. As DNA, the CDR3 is TGTGCCAGCAGCCCCGGACAGGGGGCGCGCGAGCAGTACTTC. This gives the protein CASSPGQGAREQYF.

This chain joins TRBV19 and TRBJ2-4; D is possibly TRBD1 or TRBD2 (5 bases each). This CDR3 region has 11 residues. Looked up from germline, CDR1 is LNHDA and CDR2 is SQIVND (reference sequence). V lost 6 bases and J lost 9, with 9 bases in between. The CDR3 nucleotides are TGTGCCAGTAGGGCAGGGAGCATTCAGTACTTC. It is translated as CASRAGSIQYF.

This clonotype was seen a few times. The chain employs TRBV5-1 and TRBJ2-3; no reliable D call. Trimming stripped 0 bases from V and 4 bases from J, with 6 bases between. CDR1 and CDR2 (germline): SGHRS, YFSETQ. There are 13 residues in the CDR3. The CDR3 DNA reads TGCGCCAGCAGCTTGGCGACTCCAGATACGCAGTATTTT. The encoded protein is CASSLATPDTQYF.

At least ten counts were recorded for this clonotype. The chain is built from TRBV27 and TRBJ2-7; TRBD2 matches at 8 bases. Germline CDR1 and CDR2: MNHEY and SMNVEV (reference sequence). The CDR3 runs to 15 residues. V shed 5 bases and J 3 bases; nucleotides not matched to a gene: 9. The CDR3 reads CASSISGNGYYEQYF. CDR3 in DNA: TGTGCCAGCAGTATTAGCGGGAATGGCTACTACGAGCAGTACTTC.

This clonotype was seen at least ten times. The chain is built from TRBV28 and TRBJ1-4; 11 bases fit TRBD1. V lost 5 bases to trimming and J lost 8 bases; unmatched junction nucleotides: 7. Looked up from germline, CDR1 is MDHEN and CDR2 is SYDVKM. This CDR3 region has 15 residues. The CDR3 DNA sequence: TGTGCCAGCAGTCGGACAGGGGGCGAAAGGGAAAAACTGTTTTTT. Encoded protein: CASSRTGGEREKLFF.

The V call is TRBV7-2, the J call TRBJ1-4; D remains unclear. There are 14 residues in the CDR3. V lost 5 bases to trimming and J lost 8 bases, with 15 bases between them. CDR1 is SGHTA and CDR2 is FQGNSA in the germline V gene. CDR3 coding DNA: TGTGCCAGCAGCCCCCGTTCAGGAGGAGAAAAACTGTTTTTT. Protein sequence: CASSPRSGGEKLFF.